Listed below are T cell receptor beta chains from one sample, sequenced in a study of radiation and T cells in renal cell carcinoma. Profiling relied on immunoSEQ multiplex PCR, and the TCRdb table lists in-frame clones only, not all of them. The table has 120,000 or so clones, around four fifths seen once; the top ten hold 1.9%. Material: blood, obtained from a patient whose treatment included radiotherapy and nephrectomy. These receptors came from a woman aged 60-75 years with renal cell carcinoma. The CDR3 runs from the conserved cysteine through the conserved F or W. Fields, in order: CDR3 protein, CDR3 DNA, D gene, J gene, clone size, V gene. The D gene is left open where the match is weak. Clone sizes are given selectively: once, few, many, or a class where the clone is expanded.

CDR3 protein: CASRRSGNTEAFF
CDR3 DNA: TGTGCCAGCAGAAGAAGTGGAAACACTGAAGCTTTCTTT
D gene: .
J gene: TRBJ1-1
clone size: .
V gene: TRBV28

CDR3 protein: CASSPPGANGANVLTF
CDR3 DNA: TGTGCCAGCAGCCCCCCCGGCGCGAATGGGGCCAACGTCCTGACTTTC
D gene: .
J gene: TRBJ2-6
clone size: .
V gene: TRBV2

CDR3 protein: CASSRLPRRGESSYEQYF
CDR3 DNA: TGTGCCAGCAGTCGGCTCCCTCGGAGGGGGGAGAGCTCCTACGAGCAGTACTTC
D gene: .
J gene: TRBJ2-7
clone size: .
V gene: TRBV28

CDR3 protein: CASSRADRNHYGYTF
CDR3 DNA: TGTGCCAGCAGTAGGGCCGACAGGAATCACTATGGCTACACCTTC
D gene: .
J gene: TRBJ1-2
clone size: .
V gene: TRBV6-1

CDR3 protein: CASSFGGRAGADTQYF
CDR3 DNA: TGTGCCAGCAGCTTTGGCGGGAGGGCCGGAGCAGATACGCAGTATTTT
D gene: TRBD2
J gene: TRBJ2-3
clone size: .
V gene: TRBV7-9

CDR3 protein: CASRKGSTGTGGEQYF
CDR3 DNA: TGCGCCAGCAGAAAGGGATCTACCGGGACAGGGGGCGAGCAGTACTTC
D gene: TRBD1
J gene: TRBJ2-7
clone size: .
V gene: TRBV5-1

CDR3 protein: CASSSPGQGGEETQYF
CDR3 DNA: TGTGCCAGCAGCTCCCCGGGACAGGGAGGGGAAGAGACCCAGTACTTC
D gene: TRBD1
J gene: TRBJ2-5
clone size: .
V gene: TRBV5-8

CDR3 protein: CASSSNTGEQFF
CDR3 DNA: TGTGCCAGCAGTTCAAACACAGGAGAGCAGTTCTTC
D gene: .
J gene: TRBJ2-1
clone size: .
V gene: TRBV6-5

CDR3 protein: CASSEKGWGNIQYF
CDR3 DNA: TGTGCCAGCAGTGAAAAGGGTTGGGGCAACATTCAGTACTTC
D gene: .
J gene: TRBJ2-4
clone size: .
V gene: TRBV6-1

CDR3 protein: CATSREGSEQPQHF
CDR3 DNA: TGTGCCACCAGCAGAGAGGGTTCTGAACAGCCCCAGCATTTT
D gene: .
J gene: TRBJ1-5
clone size: .
V gene: TRBV15

CDR3 protein: CASSPGLASNTGELFF
CDR3 DNA: TGTGCCAGCTCACCAGGACTAGCGTCCAACACCGGGGAGCTGTTTTTT
D gene: TRBD2
J gene: TRBJ2-2
clone size: few
V gene: TRBV18

CDR3 protein: CASSEGSQGAREQYF
CDR3 DNA: TGTGCCAGCAGTGAGGGGTCACAGGGGGCGCGGGAGCAGTACTTC
D gene: TRBD1
J gene: TRBJ2-7
clone size: .
V gene: TRBV2

CDR3 protein: CASSFKGQELLHSYEQYF
CDR3 DNA: TGTGCCAGCAGTTTTAAGGGACAGGAGCTACTACATTCCTACGAGCAGTACTTC
D gene: TRBD1
J gene: TRBJ2-7
clone size: .
V gene: TRBV27

CDR3 protein: CASSLEYGRSEQYF
CDR3 DNA: TGTGCCAGCAGCTTAGAGTACGGAAGGAGCGAGCAGTACTTC
D gene: .
J gene: TRBJ2-7
clone size: .
V gene: TRBV11-2

CDR3 protein: CASSFMNGGLQETQYF
CDR3 DNA: TGCGCCAGCAGCTTTATGAACGGGGGCCTCCAAGAGACCCAGTACTTC
D gene: .
J gene: TRBJ2-5
clone size: .
V gene: TRBV5-1

CDR3 protein: CASSFSADTQYF
CDR3 DNA: TGTGCCAGTAGTTTTTCCGCAGATACGCAGTATTTT
D gene: .
J gene: TRBJ2-3
clone size: .
V gene: TRBV28

CDR3 protein: CAHGRGGDTGELFF
CDR3 DNA: TGTGCCCACGGGCGAGGGGGGGACACCGGGGAGCTGTTTTTT
D gene: .
J gene: TRBJ2-2
clone size: .
V gene: TRBV6-5

CDR3 protein: CASSLGTAGAHYGYTF
CDR3 DNA: TGTGCCAGCAGCTTGGGTACGGCAGGAGCTCACTATGGCTACACCTTC
D gene: .
J gene: TRBJ1-2
clone size: .
V gene: TRBV7-9

CDR3 protein: CASQGLLSGNTIYF
CDR3 DNA: TGTGCCAGCCAGGGTCTTCTCTCTGGAAACACCATATATTTT
D gene: .
J gene: TRBJ1-3
clone size: .
V gene: TRBV2

CDR3 protein: CASSSPGDEQFF
CDR3 DNA: TGTGCCAGCAGTTCACCTGGGGATGAGCAGTTCTTC
D gene: .
J gene: TRBJ2-1
clone size: .
V gene: TRBV28